The source of this TCR beta chain is a study of cytomegalovirus exposure and HLA in healthy donors. The CDR3 length is 14 residues. In germline, CDR1 is MNHNY, CDR2 SVGAGI (reference sequence). Trimming removed 5 bases at V and 8 bases at J, with 15 bases between. The PCR employed 60 Vbeta primers together with 13 Jbeta primers. Clones were sequenced by immunoSEQ multiplex PCR, and TCRdb holds only the in-frame ones, with some missing. This sample yields about 190,000 clones, of which more than 65% are seen a single time; 2.5% to 4% belongs to the top ten. What was sequenced was PBMCs. The TCR comes from a woman aged 25 to 39 in good health and CMV-seropositive. This chain connects TRBV6-6 to TRBJ1-4; possibly TRBD1 for D (5 bases). CDR3 in DNA: TGTGCCAGCAGTGCCCCGGGGGTAGAAGAAAAACTGTTTTTT. This sequence encodes CASSAPGVEEKLFF.